Following are 11 T cell receptor beta chains from one sample sequenced in a study of T cell repertoires in cytomegalovirus infection. TCRdb redid the calling of the reads with MiXCR, one entry per CDR3 protein. The sample carries 290,000 or so distinct CDR3 sequences, under 30% recorded once. Sequencing was performed on PBMCs. The receptor set was obtained from a human donor in good health (CMV status not recorded). Some clones in this sample may be carry-over from other donors' samples.

The chain recombines TRBV20-1 with TRBJ2-7; 9 positions match TRBD2. V dropped 5 bases and J dropped 3; count of bases not matched to a gene: 11. This CDR3 region has 15 residues. Germline V gene lookup returns CDR1 DFQATT and CDR2 SNEGSKA (reference sequence). The CDR3: CSAQMPSGKIYEQYF. CDR3 nucleotide sequence: TGCAGTGCTCAAATGCCTAGCGGGAAAATCTACGAGCAGTACTTC.

This clonotype was picked up many times. The chain has TRBV7-2 and TRBJ2-1; 10 bases are shared with TRBD2. Trimming took 10 bases from V and 6 from J; bases not matched to a gene: 6. CDR3 length: 13 amino acids. Germline V CDR1 and CDR2: SGHTA, FQGNSA. CDR3 sequence (DNA): TGTGCCACCTCTCTAGCGGGAGTCAATGAGCAGTTCTTC. This gives the protein CATSLAGVNEQFF.

This clonotype was detected many times. The chain recombines TRBV20-1 with TRBJ2-1; 12 positions agree with TRBD2. This CDR3 has 15 residues. CDR1 is DFQATT and CDR2 is SNEGSKA in the germline V gene (reference sequence). V lost 7 bases to trimming and J lost 7 bases; unmatched junction nucleotides: 11. The CDR3 nucleotides read TGCAGTGTTAGGGTAACGACTAGCGGGAGTAATGAGCAGTTCTTC. Its translation: CSVRVTTSGSNEQFF.

This clonotype was recorded many times. This rearrangement joins TRBV7-2 to TRBJ1-5; TRBD1 might be the D (5 bases). CDR3 length: 14 amino acids. CDR1 SGHTA and CDR2 FQGNSA come from the germline V gene. The V end lost 0 bases, the J end lost 3 bases, and 6 bases lay between the germline ends. CDR3 region: CASSLAGVNQPQHF. In DNA, the CDR3 is TGTGCCAGCAGCTTAGCGGGGGTCAATCAGCCCCAGCATTTT. Looking up the rest from reference TRBV7-2 and TRBJ1-5 gives the full variable domain: GAGVSQSPSNKVTEKGKDVELRCDPISGHTALYWYRQSLGQGLEFLIYFQGNSAPDKSGLPSDRFSAERTGGSVSTLTIQRTQQEDSAVYLCASSLAGVNQPQHFGDGTRLSIL.

This clonotype was detected a few times. V gene TRBV7-3 combines with J gene TRBJ2-3; a possible D gene is TRBD2 (6 bases). CDR1 and CDR2 (germline): SGHTA, FQGTGA. The CDR3 loop spans 14 amino acids. With 5 bases removed from V and 5 bases from J, the gap between germline ends came to 14 bases. The CDR3 DNA reads as TGTGCCAGCAGCCCAGGTGGGGGAGGAGATACGCAGTATTTT. Protein product: CASSPGGGGDTQYF.

This clonotype was seen ten or more times. The genes are TRBV7-2 and TRBJ1-4, with D possibly matching TRBD1 (5 bases). This CDR3 is 12 amino acids long. Germline CDR1 SGHTA, CDR2 FQGNSA. Trimming shortened V by 2 bases and J by 7 bases, and 5 bases separated the two germline ends. CDR3 sequence: CASSLQGEKLFF. The CDR3 coding sequence is TGTGCCAGCAGCTTACAGGGTGAAAAACTGTTTTTT.

This clonotype was observed a few times. The chain has TRBV28 and TRBJ1-2; unclear D gene. This CDR3 spans 13 amino acids. The germline V gene encodes CDR1 MDHEN and CDR2 SYDVKM. V gave up 5 bases and J gave up 2 bases, with 9 bases separating them. The CDR3 sequence: CASSGGVNYGYTF. In DNA, the CDR3 is TGTGCCAGCAGTGGAGGAGTCAACTATGGCTACACCTTC.

A remark on this clonotype: A much larger clone is a single base away; this may be a read error. V is TRBV7-2 and J is TRBJ2-1, with 7 bases aligning to TRBD2. V was clipped by 5 bases and J by 10 bases; unmatched bases: 5. There are 12 residues in the CDR3. Germline CDR1 and CDR2: SGHTA and FQGNSA. The DNA of the CDR3 is TGTGCCAGCAGCCGCCGGACTAGGGAGCAGTTCTTC. Its protein is CASSRRTREQFF.

This chain's CDR3 is CASRPGGTGLYGYTF. The CDR3 DNA is TGTGCCAGCAGGCCGGGGGGGACAGGCCTCTATGGCTACACCTTC. The chain recombines TRBV2 with TRBJ1-2, with 8 bases identical to TRBD1. The germline CDR1 and CDR2 sequences are SNHLY and FYNNEI. The CDR3 extends over 15 amino acids. Trimming took 6 bases from V and 4 from J; bases not matched to a gene: 10.

This clonotype was recorded at least ten times. V and J are TRBV7-2 and TRBJ2-7; D is uncertain. The CDR3 consists of 13 residues. V was trimmed by 2 bases and J by 4 bases, leaving 9 bases between them. The germline V gene has CDR1 SGHTA and CDR2 FQGNSA. CDR3 loop: CASSLQVRYEQYF. The DNA for the CDR3 is TGTGCCAGCAGCTTACAAGTTAGGTACGAGCAGTACTTC. The variable domain in full, with the rest retrieved from reference TRBV7-2 and TRBJ2-7, is GAGVSQSPSNKVTEKGKDVELRCDPISGHTALYWYRQSLGQGLEFLIYFQGNSAPDKSGLPSDRFSAERTGGSVSTLTIQRTQQEDSAVYLCASSLQVRYEQYFGPGTRLTVT.

This clonotype turned up a few times. The chain uses TRBV6-2 or TRBV6-3 and TRBJ1-5; D not resolved. This CDR3 spans 13 amino acids. The V and J ends lost 6 bases and 9 bases respectively, with 15 bases between them. Germline CDR1 and CDR2: MNHEY and SVGEGT. In nucleotides, the CDR3 is TGTGCCAGCAGGAACGGTGGGCTTGGGCCCCAGCATTTT. It codes for CASRNGGLGPQHF.